These 2 T cell receptor beta chains were all obtained from the same sample, sequenced in a study of cytomegalovirus exposure and HLA in healthy donors. 13 Jbeta primers and 60 Vbeta primers were used for the PCR. The protocol was immunoSEQ multiplex PCR, while the TCRdb copy is restricted to in-frame clones and leaves out a portion. This sample has around 120,000 clones, with more than 80% found just once. The sample taken for sequencing was PBMCs. All receptors come from a woman aged 40-49 years in good health and CMV-seropositive.

This clone came up a few times. The V and J genes are TRBV2 and TRBJ2-5; D is perhaps TRBD1 (5 bases). This CDR3 comprises 12 residues. The ends were cut back, 6 bases at V and 0 bases at J, with 5 bases in the middle. Germline-derived CDR1 and CDR2 are SNHLY and FYNNEI. The CDR3 spells CASRDNQETQYF. The CDR3 nucleotides are TGTGCCAGCAGGGACAACCAAGAGACCCAGTACTTC.

This rearrangement joins TRBV6-5 to TRBJ2-1, with D unresolved. V dropped 2 bases and J dropped 8 bases, with 13 bases sitting between them. The CDR3 is 14 residues long. Germline CDR1 is MNHEY and CDR2 is SVGAGI. CDR3 loop: CASSYAQDIDEQFF. The CDR3 nucleotides read TGTGCCAGCAGTTACGCCCAGGATATCGATGAGCAGTTCTTC.